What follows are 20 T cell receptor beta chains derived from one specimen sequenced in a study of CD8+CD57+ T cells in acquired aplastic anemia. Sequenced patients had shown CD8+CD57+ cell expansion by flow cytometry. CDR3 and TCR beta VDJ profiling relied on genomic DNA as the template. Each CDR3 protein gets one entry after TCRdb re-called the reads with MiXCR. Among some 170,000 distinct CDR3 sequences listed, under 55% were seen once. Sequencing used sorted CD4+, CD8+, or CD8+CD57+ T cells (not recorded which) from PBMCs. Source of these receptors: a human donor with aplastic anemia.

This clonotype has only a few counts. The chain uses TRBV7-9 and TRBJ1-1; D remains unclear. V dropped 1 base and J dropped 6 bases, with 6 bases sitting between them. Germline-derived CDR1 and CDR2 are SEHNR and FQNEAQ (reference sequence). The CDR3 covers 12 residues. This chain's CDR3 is CASSLEVAEAFF. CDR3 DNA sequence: TGTGCCAGCAGCTTAGAAGTCGCTGAAGCTTTCTTT.

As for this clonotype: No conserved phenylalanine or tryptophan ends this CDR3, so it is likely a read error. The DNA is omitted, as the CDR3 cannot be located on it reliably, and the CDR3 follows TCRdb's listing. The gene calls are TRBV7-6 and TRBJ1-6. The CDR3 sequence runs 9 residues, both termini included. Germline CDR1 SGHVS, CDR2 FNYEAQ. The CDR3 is CASSSDRYS.

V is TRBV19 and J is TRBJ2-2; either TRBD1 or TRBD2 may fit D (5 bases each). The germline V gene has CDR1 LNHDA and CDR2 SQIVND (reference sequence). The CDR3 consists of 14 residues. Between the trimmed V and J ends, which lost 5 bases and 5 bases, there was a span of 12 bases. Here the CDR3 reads CASSERGGTGELFF. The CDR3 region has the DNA TGTGCCAGTAGTGAGAGGGGTGGTACCGGGGAGCTGTTTTTT.

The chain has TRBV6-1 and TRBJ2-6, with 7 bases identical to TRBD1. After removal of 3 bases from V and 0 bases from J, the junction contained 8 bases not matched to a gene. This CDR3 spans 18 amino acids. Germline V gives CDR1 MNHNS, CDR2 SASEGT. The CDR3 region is CASSDRQGRPSGANVLTF. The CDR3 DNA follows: TGTGCCAGCAGTGATAGACAGGGTAGACCCTCTGGGGCCAACGTCCTGACTTTC.

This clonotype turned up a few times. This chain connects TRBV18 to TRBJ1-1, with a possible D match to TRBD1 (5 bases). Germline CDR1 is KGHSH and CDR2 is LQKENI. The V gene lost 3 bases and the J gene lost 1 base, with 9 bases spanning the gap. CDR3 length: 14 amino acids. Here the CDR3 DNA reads TGTGCCAGCTCACCTACTACAGGGAACACTGAAGCTTTCTTT. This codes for CASSPTTGNTEAFF.

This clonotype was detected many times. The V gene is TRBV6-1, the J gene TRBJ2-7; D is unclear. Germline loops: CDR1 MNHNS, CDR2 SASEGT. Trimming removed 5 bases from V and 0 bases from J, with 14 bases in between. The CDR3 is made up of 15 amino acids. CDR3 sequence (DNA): TGTGCCAGCAGTAGGGCGACGTTGAGCTCCTACGAGCAGTACTTC. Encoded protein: CASSRATLSSYEQYF.

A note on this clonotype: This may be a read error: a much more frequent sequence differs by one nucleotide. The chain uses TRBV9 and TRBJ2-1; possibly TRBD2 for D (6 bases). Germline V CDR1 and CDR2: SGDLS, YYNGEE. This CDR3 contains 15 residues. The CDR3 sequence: CASGVAWGAYNEQFF. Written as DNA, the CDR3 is TGTGCCAGCGGCGTAGCTTGGGGGGCCTACAATGAGCAGTTCTTC.

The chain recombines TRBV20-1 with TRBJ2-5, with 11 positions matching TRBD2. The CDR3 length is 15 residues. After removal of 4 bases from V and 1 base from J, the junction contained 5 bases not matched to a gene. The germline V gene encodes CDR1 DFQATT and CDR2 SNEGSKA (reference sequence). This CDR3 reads CSAITSGSFQETQYF. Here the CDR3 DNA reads TGCAGTGCTATTACTAGCGGGAGTTTCCAAGAGACCCAGTACTTC.

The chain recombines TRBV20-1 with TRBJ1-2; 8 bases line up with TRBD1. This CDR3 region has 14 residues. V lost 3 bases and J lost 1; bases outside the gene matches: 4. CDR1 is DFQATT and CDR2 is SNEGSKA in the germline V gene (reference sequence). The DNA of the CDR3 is TGCAGTGCTAGTCGACAGGGGATTAACTATGGCTACACCTTC. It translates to CSASRQGINYGYTF.

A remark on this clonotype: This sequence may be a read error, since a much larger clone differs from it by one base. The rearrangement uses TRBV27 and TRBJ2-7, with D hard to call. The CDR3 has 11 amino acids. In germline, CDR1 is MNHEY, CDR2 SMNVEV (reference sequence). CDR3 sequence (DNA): TGTGCCAGCATTTTAGGATCTGTCTGGTACTTC. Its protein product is CASILGSVWYF.

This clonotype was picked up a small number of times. The CDR3 sequence: CASMPRDRVQPQHF. The CDR3, as DNA: TGTGCCAGCATGCCCCGGGACAGGGTTCAGCCCCAGCATTTT. V and J are TRBV6-1 and TRBJ1-5, with 9 bases identical to TRBD1. Trimming cost V 7 bases and J 6 bases; bases outside gene matches: 7. CDR3 length: 14 residues. Germline values: CDR1 MNHNS, CDR2 SASEGT.

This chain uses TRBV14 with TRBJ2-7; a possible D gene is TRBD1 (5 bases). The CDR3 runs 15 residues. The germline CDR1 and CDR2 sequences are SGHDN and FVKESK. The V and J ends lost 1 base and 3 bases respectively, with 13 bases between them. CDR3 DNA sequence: TGTGCCAGCAGCCAAGGGCCAGGGTCGTTCTACGAGCAGTACTTC. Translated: CASSQGPGSFYEQYF.

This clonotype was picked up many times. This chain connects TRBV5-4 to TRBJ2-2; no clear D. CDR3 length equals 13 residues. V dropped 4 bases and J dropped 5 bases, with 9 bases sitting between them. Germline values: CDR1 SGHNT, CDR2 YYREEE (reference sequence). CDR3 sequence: CASSRTKTGELFF. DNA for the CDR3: TGTGCCAGCAGCCGAACTAAGACCGGGGAGCTGTTTTTT.

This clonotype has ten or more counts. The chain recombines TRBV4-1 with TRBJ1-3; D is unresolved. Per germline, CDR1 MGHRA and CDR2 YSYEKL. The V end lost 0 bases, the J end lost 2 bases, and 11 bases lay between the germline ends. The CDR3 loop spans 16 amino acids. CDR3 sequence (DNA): TGCGCCAGCAGCCAAGATGGGTCGGGTACTGGAAACACCATATATTTT. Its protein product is CASSQDGSGTGNTIYF.

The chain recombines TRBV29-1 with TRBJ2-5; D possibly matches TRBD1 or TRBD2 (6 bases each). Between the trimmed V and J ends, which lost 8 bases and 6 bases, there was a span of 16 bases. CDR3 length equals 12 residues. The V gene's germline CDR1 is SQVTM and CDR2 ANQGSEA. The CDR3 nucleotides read TGCAGCATCCAGCTAGGGGGGCAGACCCAGTACTTC. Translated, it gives CSIQLGGQTQYF.

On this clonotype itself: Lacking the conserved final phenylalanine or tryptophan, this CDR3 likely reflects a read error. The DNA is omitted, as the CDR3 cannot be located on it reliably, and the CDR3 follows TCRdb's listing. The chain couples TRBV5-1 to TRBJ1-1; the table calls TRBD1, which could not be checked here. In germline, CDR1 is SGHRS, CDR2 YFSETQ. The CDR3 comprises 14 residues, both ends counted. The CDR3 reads CASSPRGLGTEAFS.

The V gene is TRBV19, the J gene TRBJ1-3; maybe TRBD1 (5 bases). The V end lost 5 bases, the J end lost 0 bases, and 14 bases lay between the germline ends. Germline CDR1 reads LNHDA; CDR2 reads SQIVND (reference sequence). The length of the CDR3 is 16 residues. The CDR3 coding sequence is TGTGCCAGTAGTTTCGGCAGGGCCAGCTCTGGAAACACCATATATTTT. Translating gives CASSFGRASSGNTIYF.

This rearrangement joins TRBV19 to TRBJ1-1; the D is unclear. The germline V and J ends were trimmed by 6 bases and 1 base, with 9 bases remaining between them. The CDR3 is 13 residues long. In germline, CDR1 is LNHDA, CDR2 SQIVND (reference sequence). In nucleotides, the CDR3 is TGTGCCAGTAGGTCCCGAGAGAACACTGAAGCTTTCTTT. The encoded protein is CASRSRENTEAFF.

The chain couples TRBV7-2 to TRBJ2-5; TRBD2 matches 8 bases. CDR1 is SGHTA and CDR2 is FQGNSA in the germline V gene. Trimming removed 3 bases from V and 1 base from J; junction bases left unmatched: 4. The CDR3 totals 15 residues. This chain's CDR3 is CASSFFAGGQETQYF. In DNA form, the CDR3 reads TGTGCCAGCAGCTTCTTCGCGGGGGGCCAAGAGACCCAGTACTTC.

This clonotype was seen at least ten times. The CDR3 DNA is TGCGCCAGCAGCAATGACGGGACAGTCAACACTGAAGCTTTCTTT. Amino acids: CASSNDGTVNTEAFF. This rearrangement joins TRBV5-1 to TRBJ1-1, with 7 bases identical to TRBD1. Germline V gene data show CDR1 as SGHRS and CDR2 as YFSETQ. V gave up 4 bases and J gave up 2 bases; unmatched junction bases: 8. CDR3 length: 15 residues. The full variable domain, its missing parts supplied by reference TRBV5-1 and TRBJ1-1, is KAGVTQTPRYLIKTRGQQVTLSCSPISGHRSVSWYQQTPGQGLQFLFEYFSETQRNKGNFPGRFSGRQFSNSRSEMNVSTLELGDSALYLCASSNDGTVNTEAFFGQGTRLTVV.